This TCR beta chain was identified in a study of somatic mutations in cytotoxic T cells in rheumatoid arthritis. Repertoires were generated with immunoSEQ multiplex PCR, while TCRdb's copy carries only in-frame clones and drops some. The sample lists about 14,000 clones, roughly 80% occurring once. This clone was counted a few times. This CDR3 comprises 13 residues. V lost 5 bases and J 4 bases, leaving 9 bases between the germline ends. Germline lookup yields CDR1 SEHNR and CDR2 FQNEAQ (reference sequence). The sequencing input was CD8+ T cells sorted from blood. The origin of this receptor is an adult with rheumatoid arthritis. The rearrangement joins TRBV7-9 to TRBJ1-5; no reliable D call. The CDR3 is CASSPNVNQPQHF. CDR3 DNA: TGTGCCAGCAGCCCTAACGTGAATCAGCCCCAGCATTTT.